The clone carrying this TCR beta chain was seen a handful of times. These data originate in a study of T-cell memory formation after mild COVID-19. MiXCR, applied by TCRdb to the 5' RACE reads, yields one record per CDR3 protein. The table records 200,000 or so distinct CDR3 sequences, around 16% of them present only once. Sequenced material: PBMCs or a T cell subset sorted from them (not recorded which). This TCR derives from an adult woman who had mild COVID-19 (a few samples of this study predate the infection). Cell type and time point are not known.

CDR3 sequence (DNA): TGTGCCACCCACGGGGCCCATACTAATACCGGGGAGCTGTTTTTT. Amino acid sequence: CATHGAHTNTGELFF. The gene calls are TRBV10-3 and TRBJ2-2, with D tentatively TRBD1 or TRBD2 (5 bases each). The CDR3 totals 15 residues. V dropped 10 bases and J dropped 5 bases, with 20 bases sitting between them. Looked up from germline, CDR1 is ENHRY and CDR2 is SYGVKD.